This T cell receptor beta chain comes out of a study of blood T cells in healthy people across ages. Through a sample-barcoded 5' primer and a J-beta primer mix, a second PCR was run for about 6 to 11 cycles. Each cDNA molecule was tagged by a template-switch adaptor that had 12 random nucleotides. TCRdb redid the calling of the 5' RACE reads with MiXCR, one entry per CDR3 protein. This sample yields under 2 million distinct CDR3 sequences, of which roughly 32% are seen a single time; around 10% belongs to the top ten. Germline V gene lookup returns CDR1 LGHDT and CDR2 YNNKEL (reference sequence). The CDR3 has 15 amino acids. Trimming stripped 1 base from V and 7 bases from J, with 14 bases between. Study outcomes and limitations: When one million T cells were used, diversity estimates were thought to be underestimates. Versus aged donors, long-lived donors had higher diversity and more naive CD4+ cells. Correlation between TCR beta diversity and naive T cell percentage was strong.

As concerns this clonotype: Its matching antigen is unknown.

The genes are TRBV3-1 and TRBJ1-5, with a weak D call TRBD1 (5 bases). The sequenced material came from blood. This TCR was sampled from a woman aged 25 to 39 in good health. DNA for the CDR3: TGTGCCAGCAGCCAAGGTAGGGGAGGTAGGCAGCCCCAGCATTTT. Translating gives CASSQGRGGRQPQHF. Together with reference TRBV3-1 and TRBJ1-5, the CDR3 gives the full variable domain: DTAVSQTPKYLVTQMGNDKSIKCEQNLGHDTMYWYKQDSKKFLKIMFSYNNKELIINETVPNRFSPKSPDKAHLNLHINSLELGDSAVYFCASSQGRGGRQPQHFGDGTRLSIL.